This is a list of T cell receptor beta chains from one sample in a study of cytomegalovirus exposure and HLA in healthy donors. Generated by immunoSEQ multiplex PCR, the TCRdb table keeps only in-frame clones and is missing some. Of around 160,000 clones in the sample, 60% to 80% were seen once. Sample: PBMCs. These TCRs come from a male donor in good health and CMV-seronegative. Both conserved end residues are part of each CDR3. A D gene is named only where the DNA matches it firmly. Clone size, where shown, is once, few, many, or a class for clones that have expanded.

TRBJ1-1 NA NA TRBV5-4 CASSLPQLNTEAFF TGTGCCAGCAGCTTGCCCCAGTTGAACACTGAAGCTTTCTTT
TRBJ2-7 few TRBD1 TRBV19 CASSPRQGIDYEQYF TGTGCCAGTAGTCCTCGACAGGGTATTGACTACGAGCAGTACTTC
TRBJ1-5 NA TRBD1 TRBV19 CASSIDQRYRGNQPQHF TGTGCCAGTAGTATAGACCAGCGATACAGGGGGAATCAGCCCCAGCATTTT
TRBJ1-4 NA NA TRBV19 CASSAYIGANEKLFF TGTGCCAGTAGCGCTTATATCGGGGCTAATGAAAAACTGTTTTTT
TRBJ2-7 NA TRBD1 TRBV6-6 CASSGGTGNYEQYF TGTGCCAGCAGTGGAGGGACAGGGAACTACGAGCAGTACTTC
TRBJ2-3 NA TRBD1 TRBV11-3 CASSGTGRTDTQYF TGTGCCAGCAGCGGGACAGGGAGGACAGATACGCAGTATTTT
TRBJ2-4 NA TRBD1 TRBV6-5 CASRVRQGAKNIQYF TGTGCCAGCAGGGTCAGACAGGGGGCCAAAAACATTCAGTACTTC
TRBJ1-4 few NA TRBV29-1 CSGGSTNEKLFF TGCAGCGGAGGGTCAACTAATGAAAAACTGTTTTTT
TRBJ2-3 NA TRBD1 TRBV5-1 CASSLAGTGSDTQYF TGCGCCAGCAGCCTGGCCGGGACAGGCTCAGATACGCAGTATTTT
TRBJ2-2 NA NA TRBV28 CASTPEGSRELFF TGTGCCAGCACCCCCGAGGGTTCCAGGGAGCTGTTTTTT
TRBJ2-5 NA TRBD1 TRBV28 CASSLQTGVETQYF TGTGCCAGCAGTTTGCAAACAGGGGTAGAGACCCAGTACTTC
TRBJ2-7 once TRBD2 TRBV6-5 CASSYSGGGSYEQYF TGTGCCAGCAGTTACTCCGGCGGGGGGTCCTACGAGCAGTACTTC
TRBJ2-7 NA TRBD2 TRBV27 CASSKGLANYEQYF TGTGCCAGCAGTAAGGGACTAGCGAACTACGAGCAGTACTTC
TRBJ1-1 NA TRBD1 TRBV19 CASNPWGQGLSAGEAFF TGTGCCAGTAACCCCTGGGGACAGGGTCTATCAGCGGGTGAAGCTTTCTTT
TRBJ2-3 NA TRBD1 TRBV4-3 CASSPRSAGGSGTDTQYF TGCGCCAGCAGCCCAAGGTCCGCAGGGGGCAGTGGCACAGATACGCAGTATTTT
TRBJ1-1 NA TRBD1 TRBV4-2 CASSPTVTGGTEAFF TGTGCCAGCAGCCCAACGGTGACAGGGGGAACTGAAGCTTTCTTT
TRBJ1-4 NA TRBD1 TRBV6-1 CAACRDRGTEKLFF TGTGCCGCATGCCGGGACAGGGGGACGGAAAAACTGTTTTTT
TRBJ2-1 NA TRBD2 TRBV29-1 CSVGGTSGRANEQFF TGCAGCGTCGGAGGGACTAGCGGGAGGGCCAATGAGCAGTTCTTC
TRBJ2-7 NA NA TRBV29-1 CSVVWDTSYEQYF TGCAGCGTTGTGTGGGACACATCCTACGAGCAGTACTTC
TRBJ2-7 NA TRBD2 TRBV27 CASSAGGGWEQYF TGTGCCAGCAGTGCCGGGGGGGGGTGGGAGCAGTACTTC
TRBJ1-2 NA NA TRBV5-8 CASSSRDVGGGYTF TGTGCCAGCAGCTCAAGGGACGTCGGGGGGGGCTACACCTTC
TRBJ1-3 once TRBD1 TRBV4-1 CASNPGQGTQDTIYF TGCGCCAGCAATCCCGGACAGGGCACCCAGGACACCATATATTTT
TRBJ1-2 NA NA TRBV11-3 CASSFSEMSGDNYGYTF TGTGCCAGCAGCTTTTCGGAGATGTCCGGGGATAACTATGGCTACACCTTC
TRBJ2-1 NA TRBD2 TRBV7-9 CASSLLAGGAPPLNEQFF TGTGCCAGCAGCTTGCTAGCGGGAGGGGCCCCTCCCCTAAATGAGCAGTTCTTC
TRBJ1-1 once TRBD1 TRBV5-6 CASSRGTGRMNTEAFF TGTGCCAGCAGCCGTGGGACAGGGAGAATGAACACTGAAGCTTTCTTT
TRBJ1-5 NA NA TRBV29-1 CSVQEGAGVGQPQHF TGCAGCGTCCAAGAAGGGGCGGGGGTGGGTCAGCCCCAGCATTTT
TRBJ1-1 NA NA TRBV27 CASSRVGPLEAFF TGTGCCAGCAGCCGCGTGGGGCCCCTTGAAGCTTTCTTT
TRBJ1-3 once NA TRBV27 CASAEKGNTIYF TGTGCCAGCGCCGAGAAGGGAAACACCATATATTTT